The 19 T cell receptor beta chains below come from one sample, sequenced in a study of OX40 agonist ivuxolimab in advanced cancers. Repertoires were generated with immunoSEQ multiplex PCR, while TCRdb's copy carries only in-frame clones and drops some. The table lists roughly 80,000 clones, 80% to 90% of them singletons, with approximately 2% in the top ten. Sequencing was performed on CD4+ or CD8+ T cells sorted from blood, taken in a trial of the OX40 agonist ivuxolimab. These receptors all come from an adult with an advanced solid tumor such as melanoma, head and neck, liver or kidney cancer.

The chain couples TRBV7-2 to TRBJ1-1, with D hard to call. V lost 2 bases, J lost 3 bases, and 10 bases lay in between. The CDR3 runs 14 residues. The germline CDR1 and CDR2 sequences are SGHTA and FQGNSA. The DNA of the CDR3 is TGTGCCAGCAGCTTAAGCAGGAGGGACACTGAAGCTTTCTTT. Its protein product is CASSLSRRDTEAFF.

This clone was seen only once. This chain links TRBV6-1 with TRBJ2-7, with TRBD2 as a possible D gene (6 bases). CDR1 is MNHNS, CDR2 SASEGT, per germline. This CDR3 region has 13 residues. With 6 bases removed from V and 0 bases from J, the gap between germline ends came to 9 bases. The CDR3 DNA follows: TGTGCCAGCAGAACTAGCAGCTCCTACGAGCAGTACTTC. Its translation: CASRTSSSYEQYF.

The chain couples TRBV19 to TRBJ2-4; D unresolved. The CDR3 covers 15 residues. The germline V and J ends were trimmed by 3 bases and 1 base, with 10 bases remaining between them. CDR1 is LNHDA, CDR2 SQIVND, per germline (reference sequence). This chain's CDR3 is CASSINGVAKNIQYF. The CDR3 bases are TGTGCCAGTAGTATCAATGGAGTGGCCAAAAACATTCAGTACTTC.

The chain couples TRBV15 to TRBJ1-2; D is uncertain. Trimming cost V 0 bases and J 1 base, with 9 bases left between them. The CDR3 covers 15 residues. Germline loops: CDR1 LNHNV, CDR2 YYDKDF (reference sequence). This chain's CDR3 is CATSRDRWNNYGYTF. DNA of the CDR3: TGTGCCACCAGCAGAGATCGTTGGAATAACTATGGCTACACCTTC.

The CDR3 DNA follows: TGTGCCAGTAGTAGGGGACTAGCGGGGGACAATGAGCAGTTCTTC. Translation gives CASSRGLAGDNEQFF. V gene TRBV19 combines with J gene TRBJ2-1; 14 bases are shared with TRBD2. The CDR3 is 15 residues long. V dropped 4 bases and J dropped 5; count of bases not matched to a gene: 1. The V gene's germline CDR1 is LNHDA and CDR2 SQIVND (reference sequence).

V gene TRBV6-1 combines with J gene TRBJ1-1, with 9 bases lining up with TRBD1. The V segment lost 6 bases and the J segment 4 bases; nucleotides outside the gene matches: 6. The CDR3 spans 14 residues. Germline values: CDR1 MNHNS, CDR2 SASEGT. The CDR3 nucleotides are TGTGCCAGCAGAGGACAGGGGAAAACCACTGAAGCTTTCTTT. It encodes CASRGQGKTTEAFF.

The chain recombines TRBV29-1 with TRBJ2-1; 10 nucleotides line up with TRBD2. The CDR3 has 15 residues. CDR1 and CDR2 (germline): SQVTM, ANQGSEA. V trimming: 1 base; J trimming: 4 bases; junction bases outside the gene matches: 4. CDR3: CSVEGVLAGYNEQFF. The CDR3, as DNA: TGCAGCGTTGAAGGGGTACTAGCGGGGTACAATGAGCAGTTCTTC.

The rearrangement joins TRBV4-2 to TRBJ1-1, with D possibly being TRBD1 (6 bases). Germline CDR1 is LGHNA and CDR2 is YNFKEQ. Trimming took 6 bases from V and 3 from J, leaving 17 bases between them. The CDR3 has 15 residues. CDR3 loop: CASRQGMGQDTEAFF. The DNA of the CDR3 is TGTGCCAGCAGGCAGGGGATGGGTCAGGACACTGAAGCTTTCTTT.

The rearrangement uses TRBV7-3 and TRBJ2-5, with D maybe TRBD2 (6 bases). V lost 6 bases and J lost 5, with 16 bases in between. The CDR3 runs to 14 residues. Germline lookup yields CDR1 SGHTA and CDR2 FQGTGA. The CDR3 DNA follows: TGTGCCAGCAGTCATGCTGCGGAGGGTGAGACCCAGTACTTC. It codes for CASSHAAEGETQYF.

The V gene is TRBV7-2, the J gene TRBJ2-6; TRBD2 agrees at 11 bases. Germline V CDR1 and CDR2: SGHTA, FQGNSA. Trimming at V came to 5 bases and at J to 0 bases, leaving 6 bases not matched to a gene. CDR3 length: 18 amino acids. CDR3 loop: CASSPGLAAISGANVLTF. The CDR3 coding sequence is TGTGCCAGCAGCCCGGGACTAGCGGCGATCTCTGGGGCCAACGTCCTGACTTTC.

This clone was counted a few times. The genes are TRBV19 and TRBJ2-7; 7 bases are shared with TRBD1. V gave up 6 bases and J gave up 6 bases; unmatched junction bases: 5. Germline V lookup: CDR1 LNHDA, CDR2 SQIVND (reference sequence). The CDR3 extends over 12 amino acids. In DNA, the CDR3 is TGTGCCAGTAGCGACAGGGTCGGCGAGCAGTACTTC. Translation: CASSDRVGEQYF.

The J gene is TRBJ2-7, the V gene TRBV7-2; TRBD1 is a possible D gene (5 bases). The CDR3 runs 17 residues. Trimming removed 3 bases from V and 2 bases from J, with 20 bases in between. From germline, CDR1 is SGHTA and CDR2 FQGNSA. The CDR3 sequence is CASSLGRWGSPTYEQYF. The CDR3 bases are TGTGCCAGCAGCTTGGGGCGCTGGGGATCTCCAACCTACGAGCAGTACTTC.

The CDR3 DNA follows: TGTGCCAGCAGCCTTTTTTCGGGGATCCAAGAGACCCAGTACTTC. It codes for CASSLFSGIQETQYF. The J gene is TRBJ2-5, the V gene TRBV11-2; TRBD2 is a possible D gene (5 bases). V shed 5 bases and J shed 1 base, with 14 bases lying between them. This CDR3 is 15 amino acids long. Per germline, CDR1 SGHAT and CDR2 FQNNGV.

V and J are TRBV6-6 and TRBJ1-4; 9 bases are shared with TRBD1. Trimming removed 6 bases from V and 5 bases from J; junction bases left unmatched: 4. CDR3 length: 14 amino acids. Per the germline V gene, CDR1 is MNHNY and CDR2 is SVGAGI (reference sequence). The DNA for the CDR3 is TGTGCCAGCAGGGGGACAGGGCGGAATGAAAAACTGTTTTTT. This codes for CASRGTGRNEKLFF.

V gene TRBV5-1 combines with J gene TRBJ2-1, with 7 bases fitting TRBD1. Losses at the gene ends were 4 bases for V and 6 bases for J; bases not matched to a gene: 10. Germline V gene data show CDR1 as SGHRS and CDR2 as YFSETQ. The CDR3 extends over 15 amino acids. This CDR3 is CASSPRDRIVNEQFF. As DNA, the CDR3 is TGCGCCAGCAGCCCGAGGGACAGAATAGTCAATGAGCAGTTCTTC.

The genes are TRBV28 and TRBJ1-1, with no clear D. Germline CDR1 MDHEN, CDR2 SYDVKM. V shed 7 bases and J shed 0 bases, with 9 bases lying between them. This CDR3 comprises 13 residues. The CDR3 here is CASTSAMNTEAFF. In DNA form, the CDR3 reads TGTGCCAGCACCTCGGCCATGAACACTGAAGCTTTCTTT. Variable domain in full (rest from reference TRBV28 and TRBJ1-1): DVKVTQSSRYLVKRTGEKVFLECVQDMDHENMFWYRQDPGLGLRLIYFSYDVKMKEKGDIPEGYSVSREKKERFSLILESASTNQTSMYLCASTSAMNTEAFFGQGTRLTVV.

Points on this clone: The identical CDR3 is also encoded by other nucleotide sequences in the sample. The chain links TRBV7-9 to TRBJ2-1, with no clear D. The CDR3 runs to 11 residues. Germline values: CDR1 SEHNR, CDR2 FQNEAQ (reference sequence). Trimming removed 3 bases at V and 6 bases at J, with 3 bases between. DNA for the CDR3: TGTGCCAGCAGCTTGGCCAATGAGCAGTTCTTC. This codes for CASSLANEQFF. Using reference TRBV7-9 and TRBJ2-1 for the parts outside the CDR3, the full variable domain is DTGVSQNPRHKITKRGQNVTFRCDPISEHNRLYWYRQTLGQGPEFLTYFQNEAQLEKSRLLSDRFSAERPKGSFSTLEIQRTEQGDSAMYLCASSLANEQFFGPGTRLTVL.

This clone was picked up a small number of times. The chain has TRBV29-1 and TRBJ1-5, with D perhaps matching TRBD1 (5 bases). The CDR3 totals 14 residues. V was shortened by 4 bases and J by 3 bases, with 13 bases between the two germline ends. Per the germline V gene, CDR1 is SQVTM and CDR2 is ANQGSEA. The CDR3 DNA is TGCAGCGTTGTGGTGCAGGGCAACAATCAGCCCCAGCATTTT. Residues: CSVVVQGNNQPQHF.

CDR3 coding DNA: TGTGCCAGCACCCGAACGACAGGGTTTTTTGGCTACACCTTC. Its protein is CASTRTTGFFGYTF. The chain has TRBV6-1 and TRBJ1-2; 7 bases are a match to TRBD1. The V and J ends lost 7 bases and 7 bases, in that order; junction bases with no gene match: 12. Germline assignment: CDR1 MNHNS and CDR2 SASEGT. The CDR3 extends over 14 amino acids.